This T cell receptor beta chain was recovered during a study of T cell responses to AZD1222 COVID-19 vaccine. Sequencing used immunoSEQ multiplex PCR; TCRdb keeps in-frame clones, though not all of them. This table holds more than 95,000 clones, approximately 90% found once. A note on this clone: Its antigen is as yet unknown.

Trimming shortened V by 6 bases and J by 1 base, and 10 bases separated the two germline ends. CDR3 length equals 14 residues. CDR1 is MNHEY, CDR2 SVGAGI, per germline. Study-wide findings and caveats: Nearly half of unique spike-specific TCRs reportedly avoided B.1.351 and B.1.1.7 mutated regions. Spike-specific TCR breadth rose after two AZD1222 doses, and depth rose as well. Among vaccine-associated CD4 TCRs, coverage spanned spike, with dominance at 160-218 and 743-854. Only a handful of AZD1222 recipients were seropositive at baseline.

This TCR came from an adult in good health. The starting material was peripheral blood, obtained on day 0 of AZD1222 vaccination. The rearrangement uses TRBV6-5 and TRBJ1-3, with D perhaps matching TRBD1 (5 bases). In DNA, the CDR3 is TGTGCCAGCAGACCTCAGGGTTCTGGAAACACCATATATTTT. Translation gives CASRPQGSGNTIYF.